This T cell receptor (beta chain) derives from a study of control samples from healthy donors and cancer patients. The table came from immunoSEQ multiplex PCR; TCRdb's copy has only in-frame clones and leaves some out. Of 150,000 or so clones in the sample, 80% to 95% were seen once. This clone has just a few counts. CDR3 length: 14 amino acids. V was shortened by 3 bases and J by 6 bases, with 12 bases between the two germline ends. In germline, CDR1 is LNHDA, CDR2 SQIVND (reference sequence). The rearrangement links TRBV19 to TRBJ2-1; D may be TRBD2 (5 bases). The sequenced sample consisted of blood. The clonotype was recovered from a man aged 18-30 years in good health. CDR3 nucleotide sequence: TGTGCCAGTAGTATCTCGGGATGGGGCAATGAGCAGTTCTTC. This translates into CASSISGWGNEQFF.